This entry lists 7 T cell receptor beta chains sequenced from one sample in a study of T-cell reconstitution after alpha-beta-depleted transplantation in children (TCRdb year 2016). Receptor libraries were prepared by PCR. Sequencing used an Illumina HiSeq 2500. TCR library preparation used molecular barcoding, with unique molecular identifiers applied to normalize quantification of the TCRbeta repertoire. TCRdb applied fastp at Q25 and MiXCR to the public reads, then kept only in-frame beta chains. Each record represents a unique CDR3 protein, reported with the most common genes and DNA among its rows. This sample is represented by 450,000 to 500,000 distinct CDR3 sequences; under 15% of them were singletons. The ten largest clones capture 4.5% to 6% of the sample. Sequences were derived from PBMCs from the stem cell graft donor, sampled from the stem cell graft. The receptors derive from a human donor who donated a stem cell graft to a child with combined immunodeficiency.

The genes are TRBV5-3 and TRBJ1-1, with TRBD1 identical over 9 bases. TRBV5-3 is an ORF, and what it does is uncertain. V lost 9 bases to trimming and J lost 4 bases; unmatched junction nucleotides: 16. This CDR3 is 16 amino acids long. CDR3 region: CAMGSGQGFSGTEAFF. The CDR3 DNA is TGTGCCATGGGCTCGGGACAGGGTTTTTCCGGCACTGAAGCTTTCTTT.

The sample holds a few counts of this clonotype. The rearrangement links TRBV5-1 to TRBJ2-1; the D gene is possibly TRBD1 (5 bases). The CDR3 totals 15 residues. Trimming cost V 2 bases and J 8 bases, with 17 bases left between them. Looked up from germline, CDR1 is SGHRS and CDR2 is YFSETQ. The CDR3 loop is CASSFRKQVTDEQFF. The CDR3 region has the DNA TGCGCCAGCAGCTTTAGGAAACAGGTAACTGATGAGCAGTTCTTC.

The gene calls are TRBV24-1 and TRBJ2-3; 9 bases map to TRBD1. Per germline, CDR1 KGHDR and CDR2 SFDVKD. V shed 5 bases, J shed 1 base, and the junction held 6 bases outside the gene matches. The CDR3 sequence is 16 residues long. The DNA of the CDR3 is TGTGCCACCAGTGCCCTACGGACAGGGGGCACAGATACGCAGTATTTT. Translating gives CATSALRTGGTDTQYF.

The J gene is TRBJ2-3, the V gene TRBV5-6; the D is unclear. With 2 bases removed from V and 4 bases from J, the gap between germline ends came to 8 bases. Germline CDR1 is SGHDT and CDR2 is YYEEEE. The CDR3 is 13 residues long. The CDR3 DNA follows: TGTGCCAGCAGCTTTAACTTGGCAGATACGCAGTATTTT. It yields the protein CASSFNLADTQYF.

The chain joins TRBV15 to TRBJ1-2; perhaps TRBD1 as D (5 bases). V gave up 0 bases and J gave up 7 bases, with 12 bases separating them. The CDR3 length is 14 residues. Germline V gene sequence: CDR1 LNHNV, CDR2 YYDKDF (reference sequence). CDR3 DNA: TGTGCCACCAGCAGAGATTTAAGGACAACTGGCTACACCTTC. This translates into CATSRDLRTTGYTF.

The gene calls are TRBV29-1 and TRBJ2-1, with TRBD2 identical over 9 bases. The CDR3 has 15 residues. The V segment lost 7 bases and the J segment 5 bases; nucleotides outside the gene matches: 12. Germline CDR1 and CDR2: SQVTM and ANQGSEA. For the CDR3, the DNA is TGCAGCGCACCTTCGAGCGGGAGGCCCCACAATGAGCAGTTCTTC. Its translation: CSAPSSGRPHNEQFF.

The sample holds many counts of this clonotype. The chain combines TRBV29-1 with TRBJ2-4; 9 bases are shared with TRBD2. CDR3 length: 16 amino acids. CDR1 is SQVTM and CDR2 is ANQGSEA in the germline V gene. Trimming cost V 6 bases and J 3 bases; bases outside gene matches: 12. This CDR3 reads CSVALAGRGGKNIQYF. The CDR3 DNA sequence: TGCAGCGTAGCGCTAGCGGGGAGAGGCGGCAAAAACATTCAGTACTTC.